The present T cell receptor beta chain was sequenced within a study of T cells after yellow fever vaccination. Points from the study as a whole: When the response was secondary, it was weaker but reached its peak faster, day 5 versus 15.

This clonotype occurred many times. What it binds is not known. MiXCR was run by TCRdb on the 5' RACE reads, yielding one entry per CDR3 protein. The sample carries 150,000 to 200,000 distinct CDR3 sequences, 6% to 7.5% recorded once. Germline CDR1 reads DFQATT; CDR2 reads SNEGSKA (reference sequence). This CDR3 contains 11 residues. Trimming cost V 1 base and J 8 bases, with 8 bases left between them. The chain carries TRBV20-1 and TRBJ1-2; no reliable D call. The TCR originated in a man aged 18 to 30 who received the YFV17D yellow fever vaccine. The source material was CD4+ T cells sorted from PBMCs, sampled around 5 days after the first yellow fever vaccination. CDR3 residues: CSARVTGGYTF. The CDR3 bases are TGCAGTGCTAGAGTCACCGGCGGCTACACCTTC.